The 19 T cell receptor beta chains below come from one sample, sequenced in a study of blood T cell repertoires in COVID-19. Here immunoSEQ multiplex PCR was the method, and the copy in TCRdb shows in-frame clones only, minus some. The sample lists about 260,000 clones; about 89% were seen once. The sequenced sample was peripheral blood. These receptors originate from a woman between 40 and 55 years old who had recovered from COVID-19.

The rearrangement links TRBV3-1 (or the pseudogene TRBV3-2) to TRBJ1-2; D gene unclear. The CDR3 consists of 11 residues. V was pared by 3 bases and J by 7 bases, with 6 bases between. Germline V lookup: CDR1 LGHDT, CDR2 YNNKEL (reference sequence). DNA for the CDR3: TGTGCCAGCAGCCATGAGGGTGGCTACACCTTC. The encoded protein is CASSHEGGYTF.

The genes are TRBV6-6 and TRBJ1-2; no definite D call. Trimming cost V 4 bases and J 0 bases, with 12 bases left between them. CDR3 size: 15 residues. Germline assignment: CDR1 MNHNY and CDR2 SVGAGI (reference sequence). The CDR3 DNA is TGTGCCAGCAGTTCCGCCTCGCCAGCTAACTATGGCTACACCTTC. Its protein is CASSSASPANYGYTF.

The chain carries TRBV4-1 and TRBJ2-5; possibly TRBD2 for D (7 bases). The CDR3 runs to 15 residues. V gave up 3 bases and J gave up 2 bases, with 13 bases separating them. The germline V gene encodes CDR1 MGHRA and CDR2 YSYEKL. The CDR3 bases are TGCGCCAGCAGCCAGCAAGGGGGGGGGCAAGAGACCCAGTACTTC. It codes for CASSQQGGGQETQYF.

The rearrangement uses TRBV5-1 and TRBJ1-1; D unclear. Per the germline V gene, CDR1 is SGHRS and CDR2 is YFSETQ. The V gene lost 2 bases and the J gene lost 6 bases, with 11 bases spanning the gap. This CDR3 contains 13 residues. The CDR3 DNA reads TGCGCCAGCAGCTTTACTTCCTCGTCTGAAGCTTTCTTT. It translates to CASSFTSSSEAFF.

CDR3 amino acids: CASRTGTYSNQPQHF. The DNA for the CDR3 is TGTGCCAGCAGGACCGGGACATATAGCAATCAGCCCCAGCATTTT. The chain is built from TRBV6-5 and TRBJ1-5; tentative D call: TRBD1 (6 bases). This CDR3 spans 15 amino acids. Trimming pared 6 bases from V and 0 bases from J, leaving 12 bases between. Germline CDR1 and CDR2: MNHEY and SVGAGI.

The chain couples TRBV10-3 to TRBJ2-3, with 8 nucleotides matching TRBD2. Germline CDR1 reads ENHRY; CDR2 reads SYGVKD. V lost 8 bases, J lost 6 bases, and 4 bases stayed unmatched. CDR3 size: 12 residues. CDR3 in amino acids: CAIAGGPDTQYF. CDR3 DNA: TGTGCCATCGCGGGGGGTCCGGATACGCAGTATTTT.

The sample holds one count of this clone. The chain joins TRBV21-1 to TRBJ2-1; the table gives TRBD2 as D, unverified against the DNA. TRBV21-1 is noted as a pseudogene. The CDR3 has 10 amino acids. As DNA, the CDR3 is TGTGCCAGCACCCTCTCCGAGCAGTTCTTC. It yields the protein CASTLSEQFF.

The CDR3: CASSLVSLSGNTIYF. DNA of the CDR3: TGTGCCAGCAGCTTGGTTAGTCTCTCTGGAAACACCATATATTTT. The rearrangement joins TRBV5-5 to TRBJ1-3; no clear D. Trimming removed 0 bases from V and 0 bases from J, with 7 bases in between. Germline values: CDR1 SGHKS, CDR2 YYEKEE (reference sequence). There are 15 residues in the CDR3.

V gene TRBV6-5 combines with J gene TRBJ1-6, with D perhaps matching TRBD1 (5 bases). Per germline, CDR1 MNHEY and CDR2 SVGAGI. The CDR3 sequence is 12 residues long. Trimming took 8 bases from V and 7 from J, leaving 9 bases between them. In nucleotides, the CDR3 is TGTGCCAGCTCCCCAGGGAATTCACCCCTCCACTTT. This codes for CASSPGNSPLHF.

The CDR3 sequence is CASSGGRADRSYEQYF. The CDR3 region has the DNA TGTGCCAGCAGCGGGGGCAGGGCGGACCGTTCCTACGAGCAGTACTTC. This chain uses TRBV13 with TRBJ2-7, with TRBD1 as a possible D gene (6 bases). Trimming removed 5 bases from V and 1 base from J, with 18 bases in between. Germline values: CDR1 PRHDT, CDR2 FYEKMQ (reference sequence). The CDR3 loop spans 16 amino acids.

This rearrangement joins TRBV2 to TRBJ2-1; TRBD2 matches 9 bases. The germline gives CDR1 SNHLY, CDR2 FYNNEI. V dropped 11 bases and J dropped 3; count of bases not matched to a gene: 5. The CDR3 has 13 amino acids. For the CDR3, the DNA is TGTGCCGTCGGGACTAGCCGCTACAATGAGCAGTTCTTC. Protein sequence: CAVGTSRYNEQFF.

This sequence joins TRBV15 and TRBJ1-4, with D perhaps TRBD1 (6 bases). CDR3 length equals 13 residues. The V end lost 1 base, the J end lost 7 bases, and 7 bases lay between the germline ends. Germline values: CDR1 LNHNV, CDR2 YYDKDF (reference sequence). The CDR3 reads CATSRGQVEKLFF. The CDR3 coding sequence is TGTGCCACCAGCAGAGGACAGGTTGAAAAACTGTTTTTT.

V usage is TRBV24-1 and J usage is TRBJ2-1; TRBD2 aligns across 8 bases. The ends lost 3 bases at V and 9 bases at J; junction bases unmatched: 15. CDR1 is KGHDR, CDR2 SFDVKD, per germline. The CDR3 spans 17 residues. Here the CDR3 DNA reads TGTGCCACCAGTGATCACGAGGGGACTAGGTCAATCGCTGAGCAGTTCTTC. Translation gives CATSDHEGTRSIAEQFF.

The chain is built from TRBV5-4 and TRBJ2-5, with 8 bases that match TRBD2. V lost 4 bases, J lost 5 bases, and 7 bases stayed unmatched. Germline V gene lookup returns CDR1 SGHNT and CDR2 YYREEE (reference sequence). This CDR3 comprises 14 residues. CDR3: CASSATSGYETQYF. As DNA, the CDR3 is TGTGCCAGCAGCGCCACTAGCGGTTACGAGACCCAGTACTTC.

The chain has TRBV4-1 and TRBJ1-2; D ambiguous. V was shortened by 1 base and J by 5 bases, with 11 bases between the two germline ends. Germline V gives CDR1 MGHRA, CDR2 YSYEKL. The CDR3 has 14 amino acids. The CDR3 region has the DNA TGCGCCAGCAGCCAAGCGGGGAAAGGGTATGGCTACACCTTC. Its protein product is CASSQAGKGYGYTF.

This clone was seen a handful of times. CDR3 DNA sequence: TGTGCCAGCAGCCAACGCGAGATGAACACTGAAGCTTTCTTT. This sequence encodes CASSQREMNTEAFF. The V gene is TRBV7-9, the J gene TRBJ1-1; D is undetermined. The germline CDR1 and CDR2 sequences are SEHNR and FQNEAQ (reference sequence). The V end lost 5 bases, the J end lost 0 bases, and 10 bases lay between the germline ends. CDR3 size: 14 residues.

The CDR3 coding sequence is TGTGCCAGCAGCAGGGTCCGCGGGGGGGACGCAGATACGCAGTATTTT. This encodes CASSRVRGGDADTQYF. V is TRBV9 and J is TRBJ2-3, with 9 bases fitting TRBD2. Germline CDR1 is SGDLS and CDR2 is YYNGEE. This CDR3 is built from 16 residues. V was pared by 4 bases and J by 4 bases, with 10 bases of the junction left unmatched.

This clone has only one observation. This rearrangement joins TRBV27 to TRBJ1-2; 7 nucleotides agree with TRBD1. CDR1 and CDR2 (germline): MNHEY, SMNVEV (reference sequence). The CDR3 is 15 amino acids. The V gene end was trimmed by 7 bases and the J gene end by 4 bases; junction bases not matched to a gene: 12. In DNA, the CDR3 is TGTGCCAGCAAAGGGGGCGACTATCTGGGCTATGGCTACACCTTC. It yields the protein CASKGGDYLGYGYTF.

The J gene is TRBJ2-3, the V gene TRBV18; the match to TRBD1 covers 11 bases. The germline CDR1 and CDR2 sequences are KGHSH and LQKENI. Trimming cost V 3 bases and J 11 bases; bases outside gene matches: 13. This CDR3 has 16 residues. CDR3 in amino acids: CASSPRDRGSALRQYF. CDR3 DNA sequence: TGTGCCAGCTCACCGAGGGACAGGGGGAGCGCATTGAGGCAGTATTTT.